This T cell receptor (beta chain) was captured by sequencing in a study of PD-1 blockade in classical Hodgkin lymphoma. Study-level points and caveats: Initiation of nivolumab under 1 year after ASCT led to exclusion of patients. The CD4+ diversity rise by C4D1 was clearest in complete responders.

Germline CDR1 is SEHNR and CDR2 is FQNEAQ (reference sequence). The CDR3 runs to 13 residues. Unmatched junction bases numbered 5, after V lost 5 bases and J lost 7 bases. Regarding time point: cycle 4 day 1 (C4D1), after 6 weeks of nivolumab. Each patient relapsed following autologous stem cell transplantation, and prior brentuximab vedotin exposure differed. Investigators isolated CD4+ T cells from thawed PBMCs through magnetic negative selection. Best overall response was complete response, partial response or progressive disease in these relapsed/refractory classical Hodgkin lymphoma patients. Regarding this clone: The antigen is undetermined. The sample carries other DNA sequences with the same CDR3.

Assay: immunoSEQ multiplex PCR; the TCRdb copy retains only in-frame clones and omits some. The sample consists of about 30,000 clones, more than 80% of them appearing once. The clonotype was recovered from a human donor with classical Hodgkin lymphoma. The chain couples TRBV7-9 to TRBJ1-2, with 9 bases matching TRBD1. Sequenced here: CD4+ T cells from blood, sampled before the fourth cycle of nivolumab. In nucleotides, the CDR3 is TGTGCCAGCAGCAGGGACAGGGAGAGTGGCTACACCTTC. Its protein is CASSRDRESGYTF. Complete variable domain (other parts from reference TRBV7-9 and TRBJ1-2): DTGVSQNPRHKITKRGQNVTFRCDPISEHNRLYWYRQTLGQGPEFLTYFQNEAQLEKSRLLSDRFSAERPKGSFSTLEIQRTEQGDSAMYLCASSRDRESGYTFGSGTRLTVV.